The T cell receptor (beta chain) under discussion was sequenced for a study of blood T cell repertoires in COVID-19. CDR3 length: 20 amino acids. Germline V gene lookup returns CDR1 SGHAT and CDR2 FQNNGV. Between the trimmed V and J ends, which lost 0 bases and 5 bases, there was a span of 26 bases. In the authors' workflow: The authors estimated nucleated cell counts from reference gene primer amplification. Sequencing used immunoSEQ multiplex PCR; TCRdb keeps in-frame clones, though not all of them. Clonal size and the V and J genes are those of that table, whereas D and trimming came from the DNA. The sample has 150,000 to 200,000 clones, 85% to 90% seen once.

The V call is TRBV11-2, the J call TRBJ1-5; D is ambiguous. The material sequenced was peripheral blood. The TCR sequence derives from a man aged 35 to 55 with active or convalescent COVID-19. The CDR3 spells CASSLEGLPNLRKAYQPQHF. The DNA of the CDR3 is TGTGCCAGCAGCTTAGAGGGCTTACCGAACCTCCGAAAAGCTTATCAGCCCCAGCATTTT.